These T cell receptor beta chains were read from a single sample in a study of T-cell memory formation after mild COVID-19. MiXCR, applied by TCRdb to the 5' RACE reads, yields one record per CDR3 protein. The profile shows about 560,000 distinct CDR3 sequences, over 15% of them singletons. Material: PBMCs or a T cell subset sorted from them (not recorded which). Receptors originate from an adult woman who had mild COVID-19 (a few samples of this study predate the infection). Cell type and time point are not known. Both conserved end residues are part of each CDR3. Fields, in order: V gene, D gene, J gene, CDR3 protein. The D gene is left open where the match is weak.

TRBV27	-	TRBJ2-7	CASSSLGRDGSYEQYF
TRBV4-1	TRBD2	TRBJ2-4	CASRRAGDQNIQYF
TRBV7-2	-	TRBJ2-3	CASSSSNSDTQYF
TRBV2	-	TRBJ1-5	CDSSEGGYSNQPQHF
TRBV5-1	-	TRBJ1-5	CASSLAVRNQPQHF
TRBV12-3/TRBV12-4	-	TRBJ1-2	CASSPTGTRGTYGYTF
TRBV2	TRBD2	TRBJ2-5	CASSYSWEGIGETQYF
TRBV4-2	-	TRBJ2-2	CASSQDRTGYRNTGELFF
TRBV5-6	TRBD1	TRBJ2-7	CASSQGVREQYF
TRBV7-9	TRBD1	TRBJ2-6	CASSPGTGSTGANVLTF
TRBV4-2	-	TRBJ1-2	CASSQEAGFYGYTF
TRBV5-1	TRBD2	TRBJ2-1	CASSSPRGRAYEQFF
TRBV7-8	TRBD1	TRBJ2-5	CASSLSRLPGGAKETQYF
TRBV29-1	-	TRBJ2-5	CSGGLTQETQYF
TRBV7-8	-	TRBJ1-1	CASSSTRVTEAFF
TRBV6-2/TRBV6-3	-	TRBJ2-1	CASSYPSWNEQFF